This passage covers 24 T cell receptor beta chains from one sample sequenced in a study of cytomegalovirus exposure and HLA in healthy donors (TCRdb year 2017). Libraries were made using the immunoSEQ multiplex PCR assay. TCRdb re-hosts the immuneACCESS table, in-frame sequences only. Its copies lack some clones; in the studies checked, an unresolved V gene accounts for under half of them, and the cause for the rest is not known. For this sample the table gives approximately 150,000 clones, of which approximately 90% were detected only once. Less than 5.5% of the sample is held by the ten biggest clonotypes. Sample: PBMCs. The receptors originated from a man younger than 35 in good health and CMV-seropositive.

This clone was observed a handful of times. The chain couples TRBV19 to TRBJ1-2, with 7 bases lining up with TRBD1. V lost 11 bases and J lost 4; bases outside the gene matches: 7. The CDR3 contains 12 residues. Germline V CDR1 and CDR2: LNHDA, SQIVND (reference sequence). The CDR3 bases are TGTGCCGTACAGGGGTTTGGCTATGGCTACACCTTC. It encodes CAVQGFGYGYTF.

The V and J genes are TRBV6-5 and TRBJ1-5; 10 nucleotides line up with TRBD1. The junction had 9 bases not matched to a gene; V was cut back by 5 bases and J by 11 bases. The CDR3 has 14 amino acids. Germline CDR1 MNHEY, CDR2 SVGAGI. CDR3 coding DNA: TGTGCCAGCAGTCCGGGACAGGGGCTTACGGCCCAGCATTTT. It encodes CASSPGQGLTAQHF.

The V and J genes are TRBV11-2 and TRBJ2-2; the D is unclear. The CDR3 covers 13 residues. Germline values: CDR1 SGHAT, CDR2 FQNNGV. V lost 0 bases, J lost 6 bases, and 5 bases lay in between. The CDR3 DNA is TGTGCCAGCAGCTTAGAATTATCCGGGGAGCTGTTTTTT. Encoded protein: CASSLELSGELFF.

This chain uses TRBV18 with TRBJ1-2, with D unresolved. Trimming cost V 0 bases and J 3 bases, with 5 bases left between them. Germline loops: CDR1 KGHSH, CDR2 LQKENI. This CDR3 has 13 residues. The CDR3, as DNA: TGTGCCAGCTCACCACCCAGTTACTATGGCTACACCTTC. This translates into CASSPPSYYGYTF. The full variable domain, its missing parts supplied by reference TRBV18 and TRBJ1-2, is NAGVMQNPRHLVRRRGQEARLRCSPMKGHSHVYWYRQLPEEGLKFMVYLQKENIIDESGMPKERFSAEFPKEGPSILRIQQVVRGDSAAYFCASSPPSYYGYTFGSGTRLTVV.

This rearrangement joins TRBV7-6 to TRBJ2-1; the match to TRBD2 covers 10 bases. The CDR3 consists of 16 residues. CDR1 is SGHVS and CDR2 is FNYEAQ in the germline V gene. V was clipped by 0 bases and J by 7 bases; unmatched bases: 6. CDR3 protein: CASSLALAGEINEQFF. The CDR3 nucleotides read TGTGCCAGCAGCTTAGCCCTAGCGGGAGAAATTAATGAGCAGTTCTTC. Full variable domain (outside the CDR3, taken from reference TRBV7-6 and TRBJ2-1): GAGVSQSPRYKVTKRGQDVALRCDPISGHVSLYWYRQALGQGPEFLTYFNYEAQQDKSGLPNDRFSAERPEGSISTLTIQRTEQRDSAMYRCASSLALAGEINEQFFGPGTRLTVL.

V is TRBV5-6 and J is TRBJ1-5, with D perhaps TRBD1 (5 bases). V was cut by 3 bases and J by 1 base, with 14 bases left in between. This CDR3 has 16 amino acids. Germline V gene sequence: CDR1 SGHDT, CDR2 YYEEEE. CDR3 coding DNA: TGTGCCAGCAGCTCCGCGACAGTATCAAGCAATCAGCCCCAGCATTTT. It specifies CASSSATVSSNQPQHF.

The rearrangement uses TRBV7-6 and TRBJ2-7; TRBD1 aligns across 9 bases. After removal of 5 bases from V and 3 bases from J, the junction contained 5 bases not matched to a gene. There are 14 residues in the CDR3. CDR1 and CDR2 from the germline V gene are SGHVS and FNYEAQ. DNA for the CDR3: TGTGCCAGCAGCACCGGGACAGGGATCTACGAGCAGTACTTC. This gives the protein CASSTGTGIYEQYF. Complete variable domain (other parts from reference TRBV7-6 and TRBJ2-7): GAGVSQSPRYKVTKRGQDVALRCDPISGHVSLYWYRQALGQGPEFLTYFNYEAQQDKSGLPNDRFSAERPEGSISTLTIQRTEQRDSAMYRCASSTGTGIYEQYFGPGTRLTVT.

The rearrangement links TRBV7-9 to TRBJ2-1; a possible D gene is TRBD1 (5 bases). The CDR3 runs to 13 residues. Germline CDR1 reads SEHNR; CDR2 reads FQNEAQ (reference sequence). V gave up 1 base and J gave up 6 bases, with 7 bases separating them. This CDR3 reads CASSLGGPNEQFF. The CDR3 nucleotides read TGTGCCAGCAGCTTAGGGGGCCCCAATGAGCAGTTCTTC.

This rearrangement joins TRBV19 to TRBJ1-1; no firm D call. Deletions cut 3 bases from V and 3 bases from J, with 8 bases between. The CDR3 covers 13 residues. Per the germline V gene, CDR1 is LNHDA and CDR2 is SQIVND (reference sequence). The CDR3 region has the DNA TGTGCCAGTAGTATGGGAGGGCACACTGAAGCTTTCTTT. It codes for CASSMGGHTEAFF.

CDR3 sequence (DNA): TGCGCCAGCAGCTGGGGAACTCAGGGTAGCTACGAGCAGTACTTC. Its protein product is CASSWGTQGSYEQYF. The rearrangement links TRBV5-1 to TRBJ2-7; perhaps TRBD1 as D (5 bases). The germline V gene encodes CDR1 SGHRS and CDR2 YFSETQ. V was shortened by 3 bases and J by 3 bases, with 16 bases between the two germline ends. The CDR3 loop spans 15 amino acids. The full variable domain, rest sourced from reference TRBV5-1 and TRBJ2-7, is KAGVTQTPRYLIKTRGQQVTLSCSPISGHRSVSWYQQTPGQGLQFLFEYFSETQRNKGNFPGRFSGRQFSNSRSEMNVSTLELGDSALYLCASSWGTQGSYEQYFGPGTRLTVT.

DNA of the CDR3: TGTGCCAGCAATGCTCGAGGGTTCCACGAGCAGTACTTC. The encoded protein is CASNARGFHEQYF. The chain is built from TRBV27 and TRBJ2-7, with TRBD2 as a possible D gene (5 bases). The CDR3 consists of 13 residues. The germline V and J ends were trimmed by 7 bases and 5 bases, with 15 bases remaining between them. Germline V gene data show CDR1 as MNHEY and CDR2 as SMNVEV (reference sequence).

V is TRBV6-5 and J is TRBJ2-5, with D uncertain. CDR1 and CDR2 (germline): MNHEY, SVGAGI. V was trimmed by 2 bases and J by 4 bases, leaving 5 bases between them. The CDR3 runs to 12 residues. The CDR3: CASSYAGETQYF. The CDR3 DNA reads TGTGCCAGCAGTTACGCCGGAGAGACCCAGTACTTC.

CDR3 loop: CASSSLGENTEAFF. The CDR3 nucleotides are TGTGCCAGCAGCTCTCTAGGGGAGAACACTGAAGCTTTCTTT. The chain is built from TRBV7-9 and TRBJ1-1; possible D gene TRBD1, 5 bases. This CDR3 spans 14 amino acids. Trimming took off 4 bases at V and 1 base at J, with 10 bases between the two ends. Germline assignment: CDR1 SEHNR and CDR2 FQNEAQ (reference sequence).

The chain combines TRBV5-4 with TRBJ1-2, with D possibly matching TRBD1 (6 bases). Trimming took 5 bases from V and 8 from J, leaving 19 bases between them. The CDR3 sequence is 14 residues long. The germline V gene encodes CDR1 SGHNT and CDR2 YYREEE (reference sequence). The CDR3 protein is CASSVSGGQRGYTF. Written as DNA, the CDR3 is TGTGCCAGCAGTGTGAGCGGAGGACAGCGAGGCTACACCTTC.

The V call is TRBV5-6, the J call TRBJ1-2, with D unclear. CDR1 and CDR2 from the germline V gene are SGHDT and YYEEEE. V shed 4 bases and J shed 6 bases, with 19 bases lying between them. The CDR3 loop spans 15 amino acids. The CDR3 nucleotides are TGTGCCAGCAGCCTCCTCCAGGTCACGGTTCATGGCTACACCTTC. Protein sequence: CASSLLQVTVHGYTF.

V usage is TRBV4-2 and J usage is TRBJ2-1; D may be TRBD1 (5 bases). Germline V gives CDR1 LGHNA, CDR2 YNFKEQ. The CDR3 length is 16 residues. Between the trimmed V and J ends, which lost 1 base and 3 bases, there was a span of 13 bases. The CDR3 nucleotides read TGTGCCAGCAGCCAAGCGACGACAGCCGTCTACAATGAGCAGTTCTTC. It codes for CASSQATTAVYNEQFF.

The rearrangement uses TRBV6-4 and TRBJ2-5; TRBD2 matches at 11 bases. The junction had 8 bases not matched to a gene; V was cut back by 3 bases and J by 5 bases. The CDR3 contains 16 residues. Per the germline V gene, CDR1 is MRHNA and CDR2 is SNTAGT. The CDR3 coding sequence is TGTGCCAGCAGTGAAGGAGTAGCGGGAGGGCAGGAGACCCAGTACTTC. As protein: CASSEGVAGGQETQYF.

This clone has just a few counts. The gene calls are TRBV7-2 and TRBJ1-4; TRBD1 is a possible D gene (5 bases). V was shortened by 5 bases and J by 5 bases, with 15 bases between the two germline ends. This CDR3 spans 15 amino acids. Germline V lookup: CDR1 SGHTA, CDR2 FQGNSA. CDR3 bases: TGTGCCAGCAGCCCGGGGCGGGGGGAGAATGAAAAACTGTTTTTT. Translation gives CASSPGRGENEKLFF.

The chain links TRBV5-6 to TRBJ2-1; D is uncertain. With 0 bases removed from V and 14 bases from J, the gap between germline ends came to 12 bases. This CDR3 contains 12 residues. Germline CDR1 and CDR2: SGHDT and YYEEEE. The CDR3 is CASSLDLEVEFF. DNA of the CDR3: TGTGCCAGCAGCTTGGATCTAGAAGTAGAGTTCTTC.

Notes on this clone: The sample carries other DNA sequences with the same CDR3. V usage is TRBV5-1 and J usage is TRBJ2-7, with 9 bases lining up with TRBD1. The CDR3 has 14 residues. Germline V gene lookup returns CDR1 SGHRS and CDR2 YFSETQ. V dropped 3 bases and J dropped 1; count of bases not matched to a gene: 2. For the CDR3, the DNA is TGCGCCAGCAGCTCGGGACAGGGATCCTACGAGCAGTACTTC. It encodes CASSSGQGSYEQYF.

This clone has only one observation. The chain employs TRBV30 and TRBJ1-1, with D maybe TRBD1 (6 bases). V lost 7 bases and J 4 bases, leaving 16 bases between the germline ends. The CDR3 length is 13 residues. Germline V gives CDR1 GTSNPN, CDR2 SVGIG (reference sequence). In nucleotides, the CDR3 is TGTGCCTACGACAGGCGGAAAGCCACTGAAGCTTTCTTT. Protein product: CAYDRRKATEAFF.

The V call is TRBV19, the J call TRBJ2-7, with a tentative D call TRBD2 (6 bases). The V gene's germline CDR1 is LNHDA and CDR2 SQIVND (reference sequence). The CDR3 length is 16 residues. With 7 bases removed from V and 6 bases from J, the gap between germline ends came to 25 bases. The CDR3 nucleotides read TGTGCCAGTAAAAGGAGGGGCGTTGACGGCCGGGGCGAGCAGTACTTC. Amino acid sequence: CASKRRGVDGRGEQYF.

This clone was recorded a few times. The chain links TRBV6-1 to TRBJ1-5; the D is unclear. The CDR3 loop spans 13 amino acids. Trimming took off 6 bases at V and 2 bases at J, with 8 bases between the two ends. Germline loops: CDR1 MNHNS, CDR2 SASEGT. The CDR3 here is CASSPGGNQPQHF. The DNA of the CDR3 is TGTGCCAGCAGCCCCGGGGGCAATCAGCCCCAGCATTTT.

The sample holds a few counts of this clone. The V gene is TRBV29-1, the J gene TRBJ1-5; 9 bases match TRBD1. CDR3 length: 14 residues. V lost 4 bases and J lost 1; bases outside the gene matches: 2. Per germline, CDR1 SQVTM and CDR2 ANQGSEA. The CDR3: CSVGQGGSNQPQHF. The CDR3 DNA reads TGCAGCGTTGGACAGGGGGGGAGCAATCAGCCCCAGCATTTT.